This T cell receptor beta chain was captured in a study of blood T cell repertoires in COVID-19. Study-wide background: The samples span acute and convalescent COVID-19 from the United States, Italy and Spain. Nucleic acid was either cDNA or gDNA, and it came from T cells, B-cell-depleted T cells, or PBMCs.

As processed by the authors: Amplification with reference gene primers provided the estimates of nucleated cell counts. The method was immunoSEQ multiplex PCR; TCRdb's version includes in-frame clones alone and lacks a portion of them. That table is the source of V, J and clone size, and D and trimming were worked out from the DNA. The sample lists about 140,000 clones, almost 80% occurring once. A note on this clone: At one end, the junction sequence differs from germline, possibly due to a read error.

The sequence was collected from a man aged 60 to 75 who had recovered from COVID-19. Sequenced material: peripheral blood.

In nucleotides, the CDR3 is TGTACCAGCAGTGACCTAGCGGGTGCTTGGGAGACCCAGTACTTC. It is translated as CTSSDLAGAWETQYF. V is TRBV6-2 or TRBV6-3 and J is TRBJ2-5, with TRBD2 identical over 8 bases. The CDR3 loop spans 15 amino acids. In germline, CDR1 is MNHEY, CDR2 SVGEGT.